The 28 T cell receptor beta chains listed next were all sequenced from one sample in a study of human T cells and chemical hapten exposure. As to time point: patch test 1, 2 weeks after DPC sensitization. Treatment: therapeutic diphenylcyclopropenone sensitization with weekly scalp DPC. Using its own MiXCR run on the RACE reads, TCRdb lists one record per CDR3 protein. The data show roughly 180,000 distinct CDR3 sequences, more than 20% seen once. This specimen consisted of whole blood, obtained in connection with sensitization to the hapten diphenylcyclopropenone (DPC). These receptors all stem from a woman aged 50 to 65 with alopecia areata. Some clones in this sample may be carry-over from other donors' samples.

This sequence joins TRBV6-2 or TRBV6-3 and TRBJ2-1; no clear D. The CDR3 is 14 residues long. The V end lost 2 bases, the J end lost 9 bases, and 14 bases lay between the germline ends. Germline assignment: CDR1 MNHEY and CDR2 SVGEGT. CDR3 DNA: TGTGCCAGCAGTTACAGCCAGGTCGTTCCTGAGCAGTTCTTC. Translation: CASSYSQVVPEQFF.

The chain combines TRBV5-1 with TRBJ2-1; a possible D gene is TRBD2 (6 bases). Germline CDR1 and CDR2: SGHRS and YFSETQ. The V end was cut by 0 bases, the J end by 1 base, with 11 bases between. The CDR3 is 16 amino acids. CDR3 nucleotide sequence: TGCGCCAGCAGCTTGGATGTGGGAGGTTCCTACAATGAGCAGTTCTTC. Translated, it gives CASSLDVGGSYNEQFF. The full variable domain, completed using reference TRBV5-1 and TRBJ2-1, is KAGVTQTPRYLIKTRGQQVTLSCSPISGHRSVSWYQQTPGQGLQFLFEYFSETQRNKGNFPGRFSGRQFSNSRSEMNVSTLELGDSALYLCASSLDVGGSYNEQFFGPGTRLTVL.

The CDR3 loop reads CASSDSASGNTGELFF. The DNA for the CDR3 is TGTGCCAGCAGTGACTCCGCTAGCGGGAACACCGGGGAGCTGTTTTTT. The chain recombines TRBV6-4 with TRBJ2-2; 7 bases map to TRBD2. Germline V lookup: CDR1 MRHNA, CDR2 SNTAGT. This CDR3 is built from 16 residues. After removal of 0 bases from V and 1 base from J, the junction contained 2 bases not matched to a gene.

This clonotype was seen ten or more times. This chain uses TRBV5-1 with TRBJ1-1; possible D gene TRBD1, 5 bases. Trimming took 0 bases from V and 2 from J, leaving 8 bases between them. The CDR3 consists of 14 residues. CDR1 and CDR2 from the germline V gene are SGHRS and YFSETQ. This CDR3 reads CASSLEGKNTEAFF. CDR3 DNA: TGCGCCAGCAGCTTGGAGGGGAAAAACACTGAAGCTTTCTTT.

The chain joins TRBV28 to TRBJ2-1, with a tentative D call TRBD2 (6 bases). There are 11 residues in the CDR3. Germline lookup yields CDR1 MDHEN and CDR2 SYDVKM. Trimming shortened V by 6 bases and J by 9 bases, and 9 bases separated the two germline ends. The CDR3 nucleotides are TGTGCCAGCAGAGAGCGGGCTGAGCAGTTCTTC. Translated: CASRERAEQFF.

This clonotype appeared a few times. The chain employs TRBV6-1 and TRBJ1-6, with D perhaps matching TRBD1 (5 bases). The CDR3 consists of 18 residues. Germline loops: CDR1 MNHNS, CDR2 SASEGT. The V end lost 7 bases, the J end lost 4 bases, and 23 bases lay between the germline ends. CDR3 in DNA: TGTGCCAGCATTTGGGGGTCCGACACCTTTAAATATAATTCACCCCTCCACTTT. Amino acid sequence: CASIWGSDTFKYNSPLHF.

The chain combines TRBV5-4 with TRBJ1-6; D gene ambiguous. This CDR3 is built from 16 residues. V was cut by 0 bases and J by 0 bases, with 7 bases left in between. In germline, CDR1 is SGHNT, CDR2 YYREEE (reference sequence). CDR3 sequence: CASSLDRRSYNSPLHF. In DNA form, the CDR3 reads TGTGCCAGCAGCTTGGACAGACGCTCCTATAATTCACCCCTCCACTTT.

The J gene is TRBJ1-2, the V gene TRBV24-1; D is uncertain. Germline lookup yields CDR1 KGHDR and CDR2 SFDVKD. There are 13 residues in the CDR3. The V and J ends lost 4 bases and 4 bases respectively, with 9 bases between them. The CDR3 loop is CATSDLDGYGYTF. CDR3 nucleotides: TGTGCCACCAGTGACCTGGACGGCTATGGCTACACCTTC.

This clonotype was observed a few times. V usage is TRBV18 and J usage is TRBJ2-5; D uncertain. CDR1 KGHSH and CDR2 LQKENI come from the germline V gene. CDR3 length equals 14 residues. V dropped 1 base and J dropped 3 bases, with 9 bases sitting between them. The CDR3 coding sequence is TGTGCCAGCTCACCACTTGGATCTGAAGAGACCCAGTACTTC. This translates into CASSPLGSEETQYF.

This sequence joins TRBV10-3 and TRBJ2-2; D is unresolved. V gave up 4 bases and J gave up 4 bases, with 13 bases separating them. The germline CDR1 and CDR2 sequences are ENHRY and SYGVKD. CDR3 size: 15 residues. CDR3 DNA: TGTGCCATCAGTGTTTTGTTGGCGAGCACCGGGGAGCTGTTTTTT. Protein product: CAISVLLASTGELFF.

J is TRBJ1-2 and V is TRBV27; D unclear. Germline CDR1 is MNHEY and CDR2 is SMNVEV (reference sequence). Trimming stripped 6 bases from V and 0 bases from J, with 14 bases between. This CDR3 comprises 15 residues. CDR3 residues: CASSRLGGTNYGYTF. Written as DNA, the CDR3 is TGTGCCAGCAGCCGGCTCGGTGGAACTAACTATGGCTACACCTTC.

This clonotype came up a few times. This chain uses TRBV29-1 with TRBJ2-1; 15 bases are shared with TRBD2. Losses at the gene ends were 3 bases for V and 3 bases for J; bases not matched to a gene: 3. Germline loops: CDR1 SQVTM, CDR2 ANQGSEA. This CDR3 contains 16 residues. This CDR3 is CSVDGLAGGFYNEQFF. For the CDR3, the DNA is TGCAGCGTTGACGGACTAGCGGGAGGGTTCTACAATGAGCAGTTCTTC.

In its sample, this clonotype was seen a few times. The J gene is TRBJ2-1, the V gene TRBV5-1; 7 bases align to TRBD2. V was clipped by 4 bases and J by 3 bases; unmatched bases: 22. The CDR3 covers 20 residues. The germline V gene has CDR1 SGHRS and CDR2 YFSETQ. CDR3 protein: CASSPPSSGHFPTDYNEQFF. For the CDR3, the DNA is TGCGCCAGCAGCCCACCTTCTAGCGGCCACTTCCCTACCGACTACAATGAGCAGTTCTTC.

The chain is built from TRBV20-1 and TRBJ2-1; no clear D gene. V lost 2 bases and J 6 bases, leaving 17 bases between the germline ends. Germline values: CDR1 DFQATT, CDR2 SNEGSKA (reference sequence). This CDR3 comprises 15 residues. This CDR3 is CSARNTRQSFNEQFF. CDR3 sequence (DNA): TGCAGTGCTAGAAATACACGTCAGTCTTTCAATGAGCAGTTCTTC.

The V and J genes are TRBV29-1 and TRBJ1-1; D unresolved. The germline V gene encodes CDR1 SQVTM and CDR2 ANQGSEA. This CDR3 has 13 amino acids. Between the trimmed V and J ends, which lost 4 bases and 3 bases, there was a span of 12 bases. CDR3: CSVGSTRDTEAFF. The CDR3, as DNA: TGCAGCGTTGGGAGTACACGGGACACTGAAGCTTTCTTT.

The chain has TRBV20-1 and TRBJ2-1; 10 nucleotides agree with TRBD2. The CDR3 has 16 residues. CDR1 is DFQATT, CDR2 SNEGSKA, per germline (reference sequence). V trimming: 1 base; J trimming: 6 bases; junction bases outside the gene matches: 9. This chain's CDR3 is CSARGPLAGPINEQFF. DNA of the CDR3: TGCAGTGCTAGAGGTCCACTAGCGGGGCCTATCAATGAGCAGTTCTTC.

This clonotype was counted only a few times. The chain joins TRBV9 to TRBJ2-1; 14 bases map to TRBD2. The CDR3 length is 16 residues. V shed 3 bases and J 7 bases; nucleotides not matched to a gene: 6. CDR1 and CDR2 (germline): SGDLS, YYNGEE. CDR3 protein: CASSATGTSGRNEQFF. The CDR3 region has the DNA TGTGCCAGCAGCGCTACCGGGACTAGCGGGAGAAATGAGCAGTTCTTC.

The chain carries TRBV6-5 and TRBJ2-1, with 9 bases lining up with TRBD1. The CDR3 has 16 residues. J was trimmed by 7 bases and V by 0 bases; bases with no gene match: 7. Germline-derived CDR1 and CDR2 are MNHEY and SVGAGI. In nucleotides, the CDR3 is TGTGCCAGCAGTTACTCCGGGACAGGGAAGGTGAATGAGCAGTTCTTC. Encoded protein: CASSYSGTGKVNEQFF.

This clonotype was counted a few times. The chain carries TRBV11-2 and TRBJ2-2; TRBD1 matches at 7 bases. Germline assignment: CDR1 SGHAT and CDR2 FQNNGV. The V gene end was trimmed by 5 bases and the J gene end by 5 bases; junction bases not matched to a gene: 8. This CDR3 spans 15 amino acids. The CDR3: CASSAYRGYTGELFF. The DNA of the CDR3 is TGTGCCAGCAGCGCCTACAGGGGATATACCGGGGAGCTGTTTTTT.

This clonotype was seen more than once but under ten times. This chain connects TRBV20-1 to TRBJ2-4; D unresolved. V dropped 1 base and J dropped 6 bases, with 10 bases sitting between them. This CDR3 has 13 residues. Germline assignment: CDR1 DFQATT and CDR2 SNEGSKA (reference sequence). The CDR3 loop is CSARGTGANIQYF. For the CDR3, the DNA is TGCAGTGCTAGAGGGACGGGTGCAAACATTCAGTACTTC.

This clonotype was detected a few times. V and J are TRBV5-5 and TRBJ1-2; D uncertain. The germline gives CDR1 SGHKS, CDR2 YYEKEE (reference sequence). Trimming took off 4 bases at V and 6 bases at J, with 10 bases between the two ends. This CDR3 region has 12 residues. CDR3 sequence: CASSPQANGYTF. CDR3 bases: TGTGCCAGCAGCCCCCAAGCCAATGGCTACACCTTC. Drawing the rest from reference TRBV5-5 and TRBJ1-2, the complete variable domain is DAGVTQSPTHLIKTRGQQVTLRCSPISGHKSVSWYQQVLGQGPQFIFQYYEKEERGRGNFPDRFSARQFPNYSSELNVNALLLGDSALYLCASSPQANGYTFGSGTRLTVV.

The chain uses TRBV10-3 and TRBJ1-2; the D is unclear. Germline lookup yields CDR1 ENHRY and CDR2 SYGVKD. Trimming took off 4 bases at V and 6 bases at J, with 15 bases between the two ends. The CDR3 totals 14 residues. This CDR3 reads CAISASTGINGYTF. Here the CDR3 DNA reads TGTGCCATCAGTGCTTCGACCGGGATCAATGGCTACACCTTC.

This clonotype showed up just a few times. The chain is built from TRBV29-1 and TRBJ2-2, with a tentative D call TRBD2 (6 bases). Trimming shortened V by 4 bases and J by 3 bases, and 15 bases separated the two germline ends. This CDR3 spans 15 amino acids. CDR1 and CDR2 (germline): SQVTM, ANQGSEA. The CDR3 sequence: CSVGVASADTGELFF. The DNA of the CDR3 is TGCAGCGTTGGGGTTGCTAGCGCTGACACCGGGGAGCTGTTTTTT.

The V gene is TRBV10-3, the J gene TRBJ1-3; TRBD1 is a possible D gene (6 bases). V lost 2 bases, J lost 0 bases, and 8 bases lay in between. CDR1 and CDR2 from the germline V gene are ENHRY and SYGVKD. The CDR3 is 15 amino acids. The CDR3 protein is CAISEADSSGNTIYF. CDR3 DNA sequence: TGTGCCATCAGTGAGGCGGACAGCTCTGGAAACACCATATATTTT.

This chain links TRBV6-6 with TRBJ1-1; D is ambiguous. V was shortened by 0 bases and J by 4 bases, with 6 bases between the two germline ends. CDR3 length: 13 amino acids. Germline CDR1 reads MNHNY; CDR2 reads SVGAGI (reference sequence). In DNA form, the CDR3 reads TGTGCCAGCAGTTACTCGATTGGCACTGAAGCTTTCTTT. Its protein is CASSYSIGTEAFF.

This chain uses TRBV30 with TRBJ1-1; D is uncertain. Germline lookup yields CDR1 GTSNPN and CDR2 SVGIG (reference sequence). The V end lost 3 bases, the J end lost 4 bases, and 12 bases lay between the germline ends. The CDR3 spans 13 residues. Written as DNA, the CDR3 is TGTGCCTGGAGACGTGACTGGGGCACTGAAGCTTTCTTT. Protein sequence: CAWRRDWGTEAFF.

CDR3 nucleotide sequence: TGTGCCAGCAGCTTATTGAAGGGAAACGTCGGAAACACCATATATTTT. Translation: CASSLLKGNVGNTIYF. The rearrangement uses TRBV7-6 and TRBJ1-3; D not resolved. The germline V gene encodes CDR1 SGHVS and CDR2 FNYEAQ. This CDR3 is built from 16 residues. V was clipped by 2 bases and J by 4 bases, with 15 bases between them.

This clonotype was picked up a small number of times. This chain joins TRBV7-2 and TRBJ2-1, with TRBD2 identical over 11 bases. The CDR3 contains 14 residues. Trimming cost V 6 bases and J 5 bases; bases outside gene matches: 3. CDR1 is SGHTA, CDR2 FQGNSA, per germline. CDR3 DNA: TGTGCCAGCAGACTAGCGGGAGTCCACAATGAGCAGTTCTTC. Amino acids: CASRLAGVHNEQFF.